Below, 21 T cell receptor beta chains from the same sample are listed, as sequenced in a study of shared clonotypes between healthy human individuals. Only in-frame clones appear in the TCRdb table, and some are missing; sequencing was by immunoSEQ multiplex PCR. This table holds 2 million to 3 million clones, under 95% found once. The sequenced sample was naive CD4+ T cells from PBMCs. Described subset: CD45RA+ positively selected. All receptors derive from a man younger than 35 in good health. Some clones in this sample may be carry-over from other donors' samples.

This chain uses TRBV2 with TRBJ1-6; perhaps TRBD1 as D (5 bases). The V gene lost 7 bases and the J gene lost 7 bases, with 14 bases spanning the gap. This CDR3 contains 14 residues. Germline V gene sequence: CDR1 SNHLY, CDR2 FYNNEI. The CDR3 DNA reads as TGTGCCAGCATTGGGGCAGTTCAAAATTCACCCCTCCACTTT. Protein product: CASIGAVQNSPLHF.

The rearrangement links TRBV28 to TRBJ2-7; TRBD1 matches 10 bases. Germline values: CDR1 MDHEN, CDR2 SYDVKM. Unmatched junction bases numbered 9, after V lost 6 bases and J lost 4 bases. The CDR3 is 15 amino acids. The CDR3 sequence is CASSPSGTGEYEQYF. The CDR3 DNA reads as TGTGCCAGCAGCCCCTCGGGGACAGGGGAGTACGAGCAGTACTTC.

The rearrangement joins TRBV21-1 to TRBJ2-7; the table's D call, TRBD1, was not checked against the DNA. TRBV21-1 constitutes a pseudogene. The CDR3 has 15 amino acids. As DNA, the CDR3 is TGTGCCAGCAGCAGCCGGGACAGGGACAACTACGAGCAGTACTTC. Encoded protein: CASSSRDRDNYEQYF.

This rearrangement joins TRBV7-2 to TRBJ2-7; D unclear. This CDR3 is 13 amino acids long. Between the trimmed V and J ends, which lost 5 bases and 4 bases, there was a span of 12 bases. Germline-derived CDR1 and CDR2 are SGHTA and FQGNSA. The CDR3: CASSLPSNYEQYF. The CDR3 DNA reads TGTGCCAGCAGCCTTCCATCAAATTACGAGCAGTACTTC.

The V and J genes are TRBV27 and TRBJ1-2; D uncertain. The germline V gene has CDR1 MNHEY and CDR2 SMNVEV (reference sequence). This CDR3 is 15 amino acids long. The V end was cut by 2 bases, the J end by 8 bases, with 18 bases between. The DNA of the CDR3 is TGTGCCAGCAGTTTAGCCGCTTTAACATACTCGGGCTACACCTTC. Amino acids: CASSLAALTYSGYTF.

Comments on this clone: One junction end does not reproduce the germline sequence, and a read error may be involved. This chain joins TRBV6-1 and TRBJ1-1; D is uncertain. The CDR3 consists of 11 residues. Germline loops: CDR1 MNHNS, CDR2 SASEGT. CDR3 DNA sequence: TGTGCCGGCAGACTCCCCTCAACAGCTTTCTTT. Translation gives CAGRLPSTAFF.

This clone occurred once. The rearrangement links TRBV7-7 to TRBJ2-5, with 9 bases identical to TRBD2. The ends lost 1 base at V and 4 bases at J; junction bases unmatched: 7. The germline CDR1 and CDR2 sequences are SSHAT and FNYEAQ (reference sequence). The CDR3 has 16 residues. The CDR3 DNA reads as TGTGCCAGCAGCTTAGATCTCGCGGGAGGGCGAGAGACCCAGTACTTC. Translation gives CASSLDLAGGRETQYF.

The chain uses TRBV5-1 and TRBJ1-2; D unresolved. In germline, CDR1 is SGHRS, CDR2 YFSETQ. The V end was cut by 4 bases, the J end by 3 bases, with 19 bases between. This CDR3 has 16 amino acids. The CDR3 nucleotides read TGCGCCAGCAGCCCCTACCCCGGGGAGTTGTACTATGGCTACACCTTC. Translated, it gives CASSPYPGELYYGYTF.

The chain recombines TRBV9 with TRBJ2-2, with unresolved D. Germline CDR1 and CDR2: SGDLS and YYNGEE. V was clipped by 0 bases and J by 9 bases, with 18 bases between them. The CDR3 is made up of 16 amino acids. CDR3 residues: CASSVAIGSTSRELFF. The CDR3 nucleotides are TGTGCCAGCAGCGTAGCCATAGGTTCGACGTCCCGGGAGCTGTTTTTT.

This clone was seen a single time. V usage is TRBV18 and J usage is TRBJ2-3, with 8 bases aligning to TRBD1. The CDR3 consists of 14 residues. Germline V gives CDR1 KGHSH, CDR2 LQKENI. Trimming removed 4 bases from V and 2 bases from J; junction bases left unmatched: 2. In nucleotides, the CDR3 is TGTGCCAGCTCACAGGACAGGGCCACAGATACGCAGTATTTT. It codes for CASSQDRATDTQYF.

V usage is TRBV9 and J usage is TRBJ1-2, with D tentatively TRBD1 (5 bases). There are 15 residues in the CDR3. Between the trimmed V and J ends, which lost 0 bases and 0 bases, there was a span of 9 bases. The germline V gene encodes CDR1 SGDLS and CDR2 YYNGEE. The CDR3 bases are TGTGCCAGCAGCGTAGGGTCAGGGACTAACTATGGCTACACCTTC. It translates to CASSVGSGTNYGYTF. The entire variable domain, with the rest obtained from reference TRBV9 and TRBJ1-2, is as follows: DSGVTQTPKHLITATGQRVTLRCSPRSGDLSVYWYQQSLDQGLQFLIQYYNGEERAKGNILERFSAQQFPDLHSELNLSSLELGDSALYFCASSVGSGTNYGYTFGSGTRLTVV.

This clone is a singleton in its sample. The chain recombines TRBV5-1 with TRBJ2-7; TRBD1 agrees at 7 bases. J gave up 2 bases and V 3 bases, and 17 bases lay outside the gene matches. The germline gives CDR1 SGHRS, CDR2 YFSETQ. The CDR3 totals 18 residues. The CDR3 bases are TGCGCCAGCAGCTCTTCACAGGGGTCCCTTTCTCTTACCTACGAGCAGTACTTC. It specifies CASSSSQGSLSLTYEQYF.

The J gene is TRBJ2-1, the V gene TRBV28; TRBD2 is a possible D gene (5 bases). Trimming took 10 bases from V and 6 from J, leaving 13 bases between them. The CDR3 runs 12 residues. Germline-derived CDR1 and CDR2 are MDHEN and SYDVKM. CDR3 region: CATQVAGNEQFF. The CDR3 DNA sequence: TGTGCCACCCAGGTGGCGGGCAATGAGCAGTTCTTC.

V usage is TRBV27 and J usage is TRBJ1-1; 9 bases line up with TRBD1. Germline values: CDR1 MNHEY, CDR2 SMNVEV (reference sequence). The CDR3 covers 16 residues. J lost 8 bases, V lost 3 bases, and 13 bases had no gene match. CDR3 sequence: CASSFGYGTGSPEAFF. CDR3 nucleotides: TGTGCCAGCAGTTTCGGGTACGGGACAGGGTCCCCCGAAGCTTTCTTT.

This clone was counted a single time. J is TRBJ1-5 and V is TRBV21-1; the DNA was not compared with TRBD1, the D call given in the table. TRBV21-1 is assigned pseudogene status. This CDR3 spans 17 amino acids. CDR3 bases: TGTGCCAGCAGCAAACAGGACAGCCCCCTGGGCAATCAGCCCCAGCATTTT. Translated: CASSKQDSPLGNQPQHF.

Concerning this clone: The sample has other DNA sequences that encode this CDR3 too. The genes are TRBV6-1 and TRBJ1-2; D ambiguous. Germline V gene lookup returns CDR1 MNHNS and CDR2 SASEGT. The V end was cut by 0 bases, the J end by 3 bases, with 8 bases between. This CDR3 has 14 residues. This CDR3 reads CASSEAGTYYGYTF. For the CDR3, the DNA is TGTGCCAGCAGTGAAGCCGGAACGTACTATGGCTACACCTTC.

As to this clone: Other DNA sequences of this sample code for an identical CDR3. This CDR3 is CASSPQGGSYGYTF. The CDR3 DNA is TGTGCCAGCAGCCCCCAGGGGGGCAGCTATGGCTACACCTTC. The V and J genes are TRBV7-9 and TRBJ1-2; 7 bases match TRBD1. Germline V CDR1 and CDR2: SEHNR, FQNEAQ (reference sequence). This CDR3 has 14 amino acids. The ends lost 5 bases at V and 4 bases at J; junction bases unmatched: 7.

This clone came up a few times. This chain uses TRBV19 with TRBJ1-1; D is perhaps TRBD1 (5 bases). The CDR3 extends over 15 amino acids. CDR1 and CDR2 (germline): LNHDA, SQIVND (reference sequence). V gave up 3 bases and J gave up 1 base, with 12 bases separating them. CDR3 in DNA: TGTGCCAGTAGTATGGGACGGATCACGAACACTGAAGCTTTCTTT. Encoded protein: CASSMGRITNTEAFF.

V usage is TRBV9 and J usage is TRBJ2-5; tentatively, D is TRBD1 (6 bases). There are 16 residues in the CDR3. Germline-derived CDR1 and CDR2 are SGDLS and YYNGEE. Trimming left V 1 base short and J 2 bases short, with 15 bases between. As DNA, the CDR3 is TGTGCCAGCAGCGTAATCCCCACAAGGGGGCAAGAGACCCAGTACTTC. Translating it yields CASSVIPTRGQETQYF.

V gene TRBV28 combines with J gene TRBJ1-5, with a tentative D call TRBD1 (6 bases). Trimming pared 4 bases from V and 5 bases from J, leaving 15 bases between. CDR1 is MDHEN, CDR2 SYDVKM, per germline. This CDR3 comprises 15 residues. CDR3 sequence: CASSSTPGGHQPQHF. CDR3 nucleotides: TGTGCCAGCAGTTCTACCCCCGGGGGCCATCAGCCCCAGCATTTT.

The chain recombines TRBV7-2 with TRBJ2-1, with a tentative D call TRBD1 (7 bases). Germline CDR1 and CDR2: SGHTA and FQGNSA. The length of the CDR3 is 15 residues. V lost 1 base and J lost 3, with 10 bases in between. In nucleotides, the CDR3 is TGTGCCAGCAGCTTAGGGGGGGACAGCTACAATGAGCAGTTCTTC. Encoded protein: CASSLGGDSYNEQFF.